The T cell receptor beta chain described here comes from a study of STAT5B mutations in CD4+ large granular lymphocyte leukemia. Some clones are missing from TCRdb's copy, which holds only in-frame ones; the method was immunoSEQ multiplex PCR. The sample has 45,000 or so clones; about 86% are singletons. With respect to this clone: Its antigen is not known.

Trimming took 4 bases from V and 4 from J; bases not matched to a gene: 7. Germline V gene data show CDR1 as MNHNS and CDR2 as SASEGT. This CDR3 contains 15 residues. Broader study findings: 8/27 top patient clones versus 2/35 control clones were TRBV06-family. No patients shared main leukemic clonotypes, though about 24% appeared at low frequency elsewhere.

The sequenced sample was CD4+ T cells from blood buffy coats. The source of this sequence is a human donor in good health. The V gene is TRBV6-1, the J gene TRBJ2-1; 7 nucleotides line up with TRBD1. The CDR3 bases are TGTGCCAGCAGTGGGCACCGGGACAGTTACAATGAGCAGTTCTTC. This translates into CASSGHRDSYNEQFF.